This T cell receptor beta chain was identified in a study of PD-1 and CTLA-4 blockade in melanoma. The CDR3 extends over 14 amino acids. The germline gives CDR1 SQVTM, CDR2 ANQGSEA. Losses at the gene ends were 6 bases for V and 1 base for J; bases not matched to a gene: 5. Only in-frame clones appear in the TCRdb table, and some are missing; sequencing was by immunoSEQ multiplex PCR. Here the sample spans 15,000 to 20,000 clones, more than 65% being singletons. This chain uses TRBV29-1 with TRBJ2-7, with 11 positions matching TRBD2. This TCR was recovered from a human donor with melanoma. The source material was CD8+ T cells from peripheral blood, sampled before anti-PD-1 treatment. This chain's CDR3 is CSVYLAGGSYEQYF. CDR3 nucleotide sequence: TGCAGCGTCTACCTAGCGGGAGGTTCCTACGAGCAGTACTTC.